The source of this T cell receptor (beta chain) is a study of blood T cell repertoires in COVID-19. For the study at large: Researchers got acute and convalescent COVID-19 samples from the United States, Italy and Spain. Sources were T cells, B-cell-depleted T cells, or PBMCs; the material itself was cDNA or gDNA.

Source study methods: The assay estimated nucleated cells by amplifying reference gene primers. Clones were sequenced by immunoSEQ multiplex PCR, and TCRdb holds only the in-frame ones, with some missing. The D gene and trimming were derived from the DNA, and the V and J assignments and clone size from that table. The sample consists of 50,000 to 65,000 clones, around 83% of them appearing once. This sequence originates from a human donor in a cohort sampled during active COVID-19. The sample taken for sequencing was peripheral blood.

Written as DNA, the CDR3 is TGTGCCAGCAGTACCGGGACAGGGTTCGACAATGAGCAGTTCTTC. As protein: CASSTGTGFDNEQFF. The rearrangement joins TRBV7-3 to TRBJ2-1; 9 bases agree with TRBD1. The CDR3 contains 15 residues. Germline V CDR1 and CDR2: SGHTA, FQGTGA. The trim removed 6 bases at V and 5 bases at J, leaving 8 bases unmatched.